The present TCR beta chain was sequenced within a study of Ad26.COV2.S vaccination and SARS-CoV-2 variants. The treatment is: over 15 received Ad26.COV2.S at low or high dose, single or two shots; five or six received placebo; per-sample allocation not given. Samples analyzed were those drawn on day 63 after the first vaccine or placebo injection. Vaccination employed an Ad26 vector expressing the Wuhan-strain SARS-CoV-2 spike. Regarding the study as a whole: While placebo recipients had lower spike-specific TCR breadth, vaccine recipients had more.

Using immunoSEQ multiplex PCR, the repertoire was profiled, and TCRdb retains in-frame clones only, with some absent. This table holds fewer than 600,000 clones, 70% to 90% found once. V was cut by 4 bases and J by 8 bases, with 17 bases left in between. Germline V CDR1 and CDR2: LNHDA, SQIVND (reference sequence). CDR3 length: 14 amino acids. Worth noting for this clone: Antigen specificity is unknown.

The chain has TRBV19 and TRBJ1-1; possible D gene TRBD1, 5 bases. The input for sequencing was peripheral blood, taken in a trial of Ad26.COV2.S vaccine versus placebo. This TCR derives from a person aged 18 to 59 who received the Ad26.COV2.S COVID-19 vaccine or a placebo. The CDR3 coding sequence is TGTGCCAGTAGTAACACGGGACCGAGGAAGGAAGCTTTCTTT. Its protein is CASSNTGPRKEAFF.